This TCR beta chain was captured by sequencing in a study of tumor-infiltrating lymphocytes in primary liver carcinoma. TCR beta cDNA was made from 450 to 550 ng total RNA with a constant-region primer. Slightly modified ARM-PCR served as the procedure for the TCR beta libraries. These libraries came from three rounds of nested multiplex PCR. Primers for the first two PCR rounds were TRBV1-TRBV30 forward primers and a C-beta reverse primer (10 cycles per round). Using its own MiXCR run on the multiplex PCR reads, TCRdb lists one record per CDR3 protein. This table holds fewer than 400,000 distinct CDR3 sequences, 50% to 75% found once. With regard to this clonotype: This may stem from a read error, because a much larger clone lies one nucleotide away.

The CDR3 spans 13 residues. Germline V gene sequence: CDR1 MDHEN, CDR2 SYDVKM. Germline DNA was also extracted, with blood RNA taken from unsorted whole blood. V gene TRBV28 combines with J gene TRBJ2-5, with D perhaps given as TRBD1 or TRBD2 (5 bases each). The sample comprised peripheral blood. This receptor was obtained from a woman aged 25 to 39 with primary liver carcinoma and hepatitis B virus infection. DNA of the CDR3: TGTGCCAGCGGGTGGGGAGCTCGTGGGACCCGGTACTTC. Translated: CASGWGARGTRYF.